The TCR beta chain under discussion was sequenced for a study of beta chain features in type 1 diabetes (dated by TCRdb to the late 2010s). Concerning the study at large: Patients and healthy donors did not differ in mean age, gender distribution, total cell number or subset yield. In the study, recently diagnosed type 1 diabetes patients and matched healthy donors were compared on the TCRB repertoires of their sorted circulating CD4+ T cell subsets. A total of around 110,000,000 sorted cells were examined across all samples, and RNA yield correlated strongly with the number of cells per subset. Regulatory and stem cell-like memory subsets were obtained from only 8 patients and about 8 healthy donors, while naive and central memory subsets were obtained from all 30 or so donors. On the study overall, not on this receptor specifically: Because cDNA was sequenced instead of genomic DNA, activated cells with high expression could be over-represented, although the groups did not differ in activation or CD3 levels. Naive, central memory and regulatory TCRB repertoires appeared more similar among patients than among healthy donors. Fewer insertions and more nucleotide deletions at VDJ recombination sites were observed in patients with type 1 diabetes, implying thymic rearrangement abnormalities. PCR may preferentially amplify shorter templates, but because patient and control samples were amplified and corrected together, any resulting skew would affect both groups equally. In all four CD4+ subsets, TCRB CDR3 length was moderately but significantly shorter in type 1 diabetes patients. Because the HLA sub-analyses included only small numbers of individuals, any influence of HLA type on TCRB rearrangement was left unresolved.

A remark on this clone: Its specific antigen is unknown. Base qualities are not at hand, and no much larger clone is one base apart.

All of the isolated RNA was reverse transcribed with the High Capacity cDNA Reverse Transcription Kit, so expressed TCRB transcripts were sequenced. Naive, central memory and regulatory T cell samples underwent deep immunoSEQ sequencing, averaging approximately 3.3 million total reads per sample. Sorted cells were lysed in RLT buffer, and RNA was extracted using DNase-treated RNeasy Micro or Mini kits according to cell number. To prevent cross-contamination, each cell subset was processed individually, whereas patient and healthy donor samples were processed jointly. The immunoSEQ multiplex PCR was used to amplify TCRB sequences from cDNA, generating 87-bp fragments that spanned the CDR3 region. Sequencing of the amplicons was done on the Illumina HiSeq platform. Per the original workflow: PCR bias was computationally corrected using synthetic template baselines, reads within Hamming distance 2 were collapsed, and singletons that could not be merged were discarded. By aligning reads against IMGT, V, D and J genes, CDR3 length, and insertions or deletions at six rearrangement sites were assigned. Clonotype counts were normalized to sorted cell number within each subset before computing true diversity and Gini coefficients with the tcR R package. Repertoire sharing was quantified using the overlap coefficient calculated on TCRB nucleotide sequences. Out-of-frame TCRB sequences from naive cells were analyzed to stand in for the pre-selection repertoire. The source is immuneACCESS, and TCRdb retained only in-frame sequences with V and J called. Part of the clones is not carried over; for the studies checked, unresolved V genes explain less than half of this, and the remainder is unexplained. V and J calls plus clone size are reproduced from that table; the DNA served to infer D and trimming. For this sample there are a few hundred thousand clones; over 25% appear just once. The top ten clonotypes cover about 0.065% of the sample.

From each donor, a single peripheral blood sample of 100 to 150 mL on average was drawn into heparinised tubes. Using a panel that included CD45RO, CCR7, CD25, CD127, CD95 and CD27, naive, central memory, regulatory and stem cell-like memory CD4+ T cells were sorted on a BD FACSAria II. Purity was above 95% for every sorted population. PBMCs were separated immediately by Lymphoprep density gradient centrifugation and were stained directly, without being cultured. So that batch effects would be minimized, each experiment stained and sorted samples in pairs, pairing one healthy donor with one patient. Sequencing was carried out using naive CD4+ T cells from blood. The cell subset or site label of this sample denotes: true naive CD4+ T cells. The clonotype was recovered from a man aged 18 to 30 in good health.

At the DNA level, the sequence is TGTGCCTGGAGTGTTCGACTAGAATCCACAGATACGCAGTATTTT. This gives the protein CAWSVRLESTDTQYF. The chain is encoded by TRBV30 joined to TRBJ2-3, with a weak D call of TRBD2 (6 bases match). The V end loses 0 bases and the J end loses 2 bases, and a stretch of 12 bases separates them. CDR1 and CDR2 were assigned from the germline V gene (reference sequence) as GTSNPN and SVGIG. The CDR3 starts with the cysteine, ends with the phenylalanine, and has 15 residues. Solely the CDR3 DNA is kept, with 45 bases framed from the first base.